A single sample gave rise to the 15 T cell receptor beta chains below, sequenced in a study of pediatric ulcerative colitis (dated by TCRdb to about 2019). Library method: the immunoSEQ multiplex PCR assay. TCRdb re-hosts the immuneACCESS table, in-frame sequences only. Its copies lack some clones; in the studies checked, an unresolved V gene accounts for under half of them, and the cause for the rest is not known. Within this sample are 50,000 to 65,000 clones, with 86% of them counted one time only. Of the sample, around 3.5% is held by the ten largest clones. The sequencing input was blood. The receptors come from a boy between 10 and 17 years old with severe ulcerative colitis.

The chain employs TRBV2 and TRBJ2-2; TRBD2 agrees at 13 bases. The CDR3 consists of 20 residues. With V trimmed by 6 bases and J by 6 bases, 19 bases remained unmatched. CDR1 is SNHLY, CDR2 FYNNEI, per germline. The CDR3 reads CASSVDTSGRALEVAGELFF. CDR3 nucleotides: TGTGCCAGCAGCGTCGACACTAGCGGGAGGGCCTTGGAGGTTGCCGGGGAGCTGTTTTTT.

The genes are TRBV10-2 and TRBJ1-5; 7 bases are a match to TRBD1. Losses at the gene ends were 2 bases for V and 6 bases for J; bases not matched to a gene: 7. Germline V gives CDR1 WSHSY, CDR2 SAAADI. The CDR3 has 15 residues. The CDR3 spells CASSEGQDTSQPQHF. The CDR3 nucleotides read TGCGCCAGCAGTGAGGGACAGGATACAAGTCAGCCCCAGCATTTT.

The chain links TRBV4-1 to TRBJ2-3, with 11 bases that match TRBD1. Per the germline V gene, CDR1 is MGHRA and CDR2 is YSYEKL. V lost 2 bases and J lost 2; bases outside the gene matches: 6. The CDR3 spans 17 residues. Written as DNA, the CDR3 is TGCGCCAGCAGCCAATCGGGACAGGGGGTCGACACAGATACGCAGTATTTT. Protein product: CASSQSGQGVDTDTQYF.

The V gene is TRBV29-1, the J gene TRBJ1-2; D perhaps matches TRBD1 (5 bases). The CDR3 is 13 residues long. The germline V gene encodes CDR1 SQVTM and CDR2 ANQGSEA. V lost 4 bases and J 2 bases, leaving 11 bases between the germline ends. The DNA for the CDR3 is TGCAGCGTTGGGGCAGGGCCGAACTATGGCTACACCTTC. This sequence encodes CSVGAGPNYGYTF.

The chain uses TRBV27 and TRBJ2-7, with 7 bases lining up with TRBD2. CDR1 and CDR2 (germline): MNHEY, SMNVEV (reference sequence). The CDR3 covers 14 residues. Trimming took 3 bases from V and 4 from J; bases not matched to a gene: 6. The CDR3 coding sequence is TGTGCCAGCAGTTTTGGGGGAGGGCTGTACGAGCAGTACTTC. This sequence encodes CASSFGGGLYEQYF.

The chain carries TRBV30 and TRBJ2-1; D is uncertain. CDR3 length equals 12 residues. Looked up from germline, CDR1 is GTSNPN and CDR2 is SVGIG (reference sequence). V shed 3 bases and J shed 4 bases, with 7 bases lying between them. CDR3 loop: CAWSDLYNEQFF. The DNA for the CDR3 is TGTGCCTGGAGCGACCTTTACAATGAGCAGTTCTTC.

This chain uses TRBV4-3 with TRBJ2-1, with no clear D. This CDR3 has 15 amino acids. The germline V and J ends were trimmed by 0 bases and 4 bases, with 10 bases remaining between them. CDR1 and CDR2 (germline): LGHNA, YSLEER. The CDR3 loop reads CASSQEYPPYNEQFF. The CDR3 DNA sequence: TGCGCCAGCAGCCAAGAGTACCCCCCTTACAATGAGCAGTTCTTC.

The rearrangement links TRBV10-3 to TRBJ1-3; D is unresolved. Germline CDR1 reads ENHRY; CDR2 reads SYGVKD. The CDR3 is made up of 16 amino acids. V was cut by 2 bases and J by 3 bases, with 14 bases left in between. The CDR3 loop reads CAISEAPGEYGNTIYF. In DNA, the CDR3 is TGTGCCATCAGTGAGGCCCCCGGAGAGTATGGAAACACCATATATTTT.

The CDR3 region has the DNA TGTGCCTGGAGTGTCGGACCGGGACAACTTGCATCTAACTATGGCTACACCTTC. It is translated as CAWSVGPGQLASNYGYTF. The chain employs TRBV30 and TRBJ1-2, with D possibly matching TRBD1 (6 bases). V was cut by 0 bases and J by 0 bases, with 20 bases left in between. The CDR3 consists of 18 residues. Germline V gene lookup returns CDR1 GTSNPN and CDR2 SVGIG (reference sequence).

This chain uses TRBV2 with TRBJ1-1; D is possibly TRBD1 (6 bases). From germline, CDR1 is SNHLY and CDR2 FYNNEI. With 7 bases removed from V and 0 bases from J, the gap between germline ends came to 15 bases. The CDR3 has 15 amino acids. CDR3 loop: CASTEGVVMNTEAFF. The CDR3 nucleotides are TGTGCCAGCACGGAGGGGGTCGTCATGAACACTGAAGCTTTCTTT. The entire variable domain, with the rest obtained from reference TRBV2 and TRBJ1-1, is as follows: EPEVTQTPSHQVTQMGQEVILRCVPISNHLYFYWYRQILGQKVEFLVSFYNNEISEKSEIFDDQFSVERPDGSNFTLKIRSTKLEDSAMYFCASTEGVVMNTEAFFGQGTRLTVV.

V is TRBV19 and J is TRBJ2-3, with TRBD2 identical over 8 bases. V lost 5 bases, J lost 0 bases, and 10 bases stayed unmatched. The CDR3 length is 17 residues. Germline V gene data show CDR1 as LNHDA and CDR2 as SQIVND (reference sequence). The CDR3 spells CASSWSSGFDSTDTQYF. DNA for the CDR3: TGTGCCAGTAGTTGGTCTAGCGGGTTCGATAGCACAGATACGCAGTATTTT.

This clone was found a few times. This chain uses TRBV29-1 with TRBJ1-2; D gene ambiguous. The V gene lost 3 bases and the J gene lost 0 bases, with 14 bases spanning the gap. The CDR3 runs 15 residues. Per the germline V gene, CDR1 is SQVTM and CDR2 is ANQGSEA. The CDR3 DNA reads TGCAGCGTTGAGGCATGGCGACCCGCTAACTATGGCTACACCTTC. The encoded protein is CSVEAWRPANYGYTF.

The chain employs TRBV7-2 and TRBJ2-3, with 14 bases identical to TRBD2. Germline CDR1 SGHTA, CDR2 FQGNSA. The CDR3 extends over 19 amino acids. V shed 2 bases and J 3 bases; nucleotides not matched to a gene: 10. This chain's CDR3 is CASSLYSGLAGGGTDTQYF. The CDR3 coding sequence is TGTGCCAGCAGCTTATACTCCGGACTAGCGGGAGGAGGAACAGATACGCAGTATTTT. Drawing the rest from reference TRBV7-2 and TRBJ2-3, the complete variable domain is GAGVSQSPSNKVTEKGKDVELRCDPISGHTALYWYRQSLGQGLEFLIYFQGNSAPDKSGLPSDRFSAERTGGSVSTLTIQRTQQEDSAVYLCASSLYSGLAGGGTDTQYFGPGTRLTVL.

J is TRBJ2-7 and V is TRBV5-4; D ambiguous. CDR1 is SGHNT, CDR2 YYREEE, per germline (reference sequence). V lost 3 bases to trimming and J lost 4 bases, with 20 bases between them. This CDR3 region has 16 residues. As DNA, the CDR3 is TGTGCCAGCAGCTCAAGTACGGGCTCCACCATTTACGAGCAGTACTTC. It specifies CASSSSTGSTIYEQYF.

Turning to this clone: At one boundary the junction diverges from the germline segment, which might be a read error. V gene TRBV5-4 combines with J gene TRBJ1-2, with 8 nucleotides matching TRBD1. CDR1 is SGHNT, CDR2 YYREEE, per germline (reference sequence). The CDR3 is 15 residues long. The CDR3 sequence is CASSQIRGLRYGYTF. CDR3 nucleotides: TGCGCCAGCAGCCAAATCAGGGGGCTTCGCTATGGCTACACCTTC. The entire variable domain, with the rest obtained from reference TRBV5-4 and TRBJ1-2, is as follows: ETGVTQSPTHLIKTRGQQVTLRCSSQSGHNTVSWYQQALGQGPQFIFQYYREEENGRGNFPPRFSGLQFPNYSSELNVNALELDDSALYLCASSQIRGLRYGYTFGSGTRLTVV.